This is a list of T cell receptor beta chains from one sample in a study of vaccination and CD4 T cells after COVID-19. These TCRs are of unknown antigen specificity. In TCRdb, the PCR reads were re-called with MiXCR into one record per CDR3 protein. The table shows roughly 14,000 distinct CDR3 sequences, with approximately 53% occurring only once. Sample: CD4+ T cells from blood, cultured in vitro, taken before SARS-CoV-2 vaccination. The origin of the receptors is a human donor who had recovered from COVID-19. Both conserved end residues are part of each CDR3. D genes are given only for firm matches. Only some rows state a clone size, as once, few, many or a class for expanded clones.

TRBD2,-,TRBV10-1,TRBJ2-3,CASSGSASGGTQYF,TGCGCCAGCAGTGGTTCTGCTAGCGGGGGTACGCAGTATTTT
-,-,TRBV15,TRBJ2-5,CATSRETIETQYF,TGTGCCACCAGCAGAGAGACTATCGAGACCCAGTACTTC
-,-,TRBV6-1,TRBJ1-3,CASSERQGVNTIYF,TGTGCCAGCAGTGAACGGCAGGGCGTAAACACCATATATTTT
-,-,TRBV7-9,TRBJ2-5,CASSSTTQETQYF,TGTGCCAGCAGCTCGACTACCCAAGAGACCCAGTACTTC
-,-,TRBV18,TRBJ2-1,CASSLGTQRVSNEQFF,TGTGCCAGCTCGCTCGGCACACAGAGGGTAAGCAATGAGCAGTTCTTC
-,few,TRBV10-3,TRBJ1-5,CAISVQENQPQHF,TGTGCCATCAGTGTTCAGGAGAATCAGCCCCAGCATTTT
-,once,TRBV18,TRBJ2-2,CASSPDTGELFF,TGTGCCAGCTCACCAGACACCGGGGAGCTGTTTTTT
-,-,TRBV12-5,TRBJ1-1,CASGLGLGDAAFF,TGTGCTAGTGGTTTGGGGTTGGGGGACGCAGCTTTCTTT
-,-,TRBV7-9,TRBJ2-3,CASSLFFSTDTQYF,TGTGCCAGCAGCTTATTCTTTTCCACAGATACGCAGTATTTT
-,once,TRBV2,TRBJ2-1,CASSVEGQRAAYNEQFF,TGTGCCAGCAGTGTGGAGGGACAACGGGCCGCCTACAATGAGCAGTTCTTC
-,few,TRBV7-2,TRBJ2-6,CASSLGVATISGANVLTF,TGTGCCAGCAGCTTAGGAGTGGCCACCATCTCTGGGGCCAACGTCCTGACTTTC
-,-,TRBV12-3/TRBV12-4,TRBJ1-5,CASSLRGNGNQPQHF,TGTGCCAGCAGTCTTAGAGGGAATGGCAATCAGCCCCAGCATTTT
-,-,TRBV19,TRBJ1-2,CASSIGGRDNYGYTF,TGTGCCAGTAGTATAGGAGGACGAGATAACTATGGCTACACCTTC
-,-,TRBV20-1,TRBJ2-1,CSARRGAEFYNEQFF,TGCAGTGCTAGACGCGGGGCGGAGTTCTACAATGAGCAGTTCTTC
-,few,TRBV2,TRBJ2-7,CASRSQGGSYEQYF,TGTGCCAGCAGGTCCCAGGGGGGGAGTTATGAGCAGTACTTC
TRBD2,once,TRBV12-3/TRBV12-4,TRBJ2-5,CASSGGRGETQYF,TGTGCCAGCAGTGGTGGGAGGGGAGAGACCCAGTACTTC
-,-,TRBV6-2/TRBV6-3,TRBJ2-7,CASSYGGVLRASYEQYF,TGTGCCAGCAGTTACGGTGGGGTCCTCAGGGCCAGCTACGAGCAGTACTTC
-,-,TRBV28,TRBJ1-5,CASSRRLSPQHF,TGTGCCAGCAGCCGACGTCTGTCGCCCCAGCATTTT
-,-,TRBV6-1,TRBJ1-3,CASSDPSGSGNTIYF,TGTGCCAGCAGTGATCCTTCGGGATCTGGAAACACCATATATTTT
TRBD2,-,TRBV20-1,TRBJ2-5,CSHVNYGLAQETQYF,TGCAGTCACGTCAATTATGGACTAGCGCAAGAGACCCAGTACTTC
-,-,TRBV24-1,TRBJ2-2,CATTANTGELFF,TGTGCCACCACAGCGAACACCGGGGAGCTGTTTTTT
-,-,TRBV29-1,TRBJ2-3,CSVEEAEAPLDTQYF,TGCAGCGTTGAAGAGGCTGAGGCCCCCCTCGATACGCAGTATTTT
-,-,TRBV2,TRBJ2-7,CASSVQGKRYEQYF,TGTGCCAGCAGTGTACAGGGAAAGAGGTACGAGCAGTACTTC
TRBD2,once,TRBV7-8,TRBJ2-1,CASSPGRSSYNEQFF,TGTGCCAGCAGCCCCGGGAGGAGCTCCTACAATGAGCAGTTCTTC
-,few,TRBV19,TRBJ2-7,CASSIAGRPSYEQYF,TGTGCCAGTAGTATAGCCGGCAGGCCCTCCTACGAGCAGTACTTC